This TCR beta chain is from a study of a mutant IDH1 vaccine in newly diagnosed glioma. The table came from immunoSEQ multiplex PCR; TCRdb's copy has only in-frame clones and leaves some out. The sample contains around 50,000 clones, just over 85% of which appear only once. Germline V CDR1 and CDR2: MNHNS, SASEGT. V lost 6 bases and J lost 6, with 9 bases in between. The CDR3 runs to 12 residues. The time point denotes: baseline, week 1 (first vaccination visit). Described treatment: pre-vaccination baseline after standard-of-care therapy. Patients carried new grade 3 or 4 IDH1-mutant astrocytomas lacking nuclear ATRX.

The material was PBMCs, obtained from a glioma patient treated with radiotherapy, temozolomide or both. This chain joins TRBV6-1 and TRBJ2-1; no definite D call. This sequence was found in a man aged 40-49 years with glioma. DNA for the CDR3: TGTGCCAGCAGCCTTGGTGTCAATGAGCAGTTCTTC. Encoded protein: CASSLGVNEQFF.